This is a list of T cell receptor beta chains from one sample in a study of T cell responses to AZD1222 COVID-19 vaccine. The assay was immunoSEQ multiplex PCR, and TCRdb's table has in-frame clones only and misses some. Of about 110,000 clones listed, around 84% are singletons. The source material was peripheral blood, sampled on day 0 of AZD1222 vaccination. These receptors were collected from an adult in good health. Both conserved end residues are part of each CDR3. A D gene is named only where the DNA matches it firmly. Where a row states a size, it is once, few, many or the class of an expanded clone; other rows omit it.

j_call: TRBJ1-1; d_call: TRBD1; clone_size: NA; v_call: TRBV29-1; cdr3_aa: CSVSGTGLTEAFF; cdr3_nt: TGCAGCGTTTCCGGGACAGGGCTTACTGAAGCTTTCTTT
j_call: TRBJ1-6; d_call: NA; clone_size: NA; v_call: TRBV3-1/TRBV3-2; cdr3_aa: CASSQDLLGHSSPLHF; cdr3_nt: TGTGCCAGCAGCCAAGATCTTTTGGGACACTCTTCACCCCTCCACTTT
j_call: TRBJ1-5; d_call: TRBD1; clone_size: NA; v_call: TRBV3-1/TRBV3-2; cdr3_aa: CASGDSPYSNQPQHF; cdr3_nt: TGTGCCAGCGGGGACAGCCCTTATAGCAATCAGCCCCAGCATTTT
j_call: TRBJ1-2; d_call: NA; clone_size: NA; v_call: TRBV28; cdr3_aa: CASTPPGGLGYTF; cdr3_nt: TGTGCCAGCACTCCTCCTGGGGGGCTCGGCTACACCTTC
j_call: TRBJ1-1; d_call: NA; clone_size: NA; v_call: TRBV6-5; cdr3_aa: CASRNRFDTEAFF; cdr3_nt: TGTGCCAGCAGGAACAGGTTCGACACTGAAGCTTTCTTT
j_call: TRBJ1-2; d_call: NA; clone_size: few; v_call: TRBV13; cdr3_aa: CASSPTGRIGYTF; cdr3_nt: TGTGCCAGCAGCCCAACAGGGCGTATCGGCTACACCTTC
j_call: TRBJ2-5; d_call: TRBD1; clone_size: NA; v_call: TRBV6-6; cdr3_aa: CASSATGQETQYF; cdr3_nt: TGTGCCAGCAGTGCGACAGGGCAAGAGACCCAGTACTTC
j_call: TRBJ2-3; d_call: NA; clone_size: once; v_call: TRBV5-1; cdr3_aa: CASSLNTPDSGTQYF; cdr3_nt: TGCGCCAGCAGCTTAAACACCCCCGATTCGGGCACGCAGTATTTT
j_call: TRBJ2-1; d_call: NA; clone_size: NA; v_call: TRBV29-1; cdr3_aa: CSAGRSVEFF; cdr3_nt: TGCAGCGCGGGTAGGTCCGTAGAGTTCTTC
j_call: TRBJ1-2; d_call: NA; clone_size: NA; v_call: TRBV28; cdr3_aa: CASSLPSGVYGYTF; cdr3_nt: TGTGCCAGCAGTTTACCATCAGGGGTCTATGGCTACACCTTC
j_call: TRBJ2-1; d_call: NA; clone_size: NA; v_call: TRBV4-1; cdr3_aa: CASSQGTGSTEQFF; cdr3_nt: TGCGCCAGCAGCCAAGGTACAGGTTCAACGGAGCAGTTCTTC
j_call: TRBJ1-1; d_call: NA; clone_size: once; v_call: TRBV18; cdr3_aa: CASSPTANTEAFF; cdr3_nt: TGTGCCAGCTCACCTACAGCGAACACTGAAGCTTTCTTT
j_call: TRBJ1-1; d_call: NA; clone_size: NA; v_call: TRBV19; cdr3_aa: CASNLEGLSYTEAFF; cdr3_nt: TGTGCCAGCAATCTCGAGGGTTTAAGCTACACTGAAGCTTTCTTT
j_call: TRBJ1-2; d_call: NA; clone_size: NA; v_call: TRBV7-2; cdr3_aa: CASSLVYRDGYTF; cdr3_nt: TGTGCCAGCAGCTTAGTATATAGGGACGGCTACACCTTC
j_call: TRBJ2-1; d_call: TRBD2; clone_size: NA; v_call: TRBV6-5; cdr3_aa: CASTSGGANEQFF; cdr3_nt: TGTGCCAGCACTAGCGGGGGGGCCAATGAGCAGTTCTTC
j_call: TRBJ2-2; d_call: TRBD1; clone_size: NA; v_call: TRBV29-1; cdr3_aa: CSAKQGAGELFF; cdr3_nt: TGCAGCGCAAAACAGGGGGCCGGGGAGCTGTTTTTT
j_call: TRBJ1-1; d_call: NA; clone_size: NA; v_call: TRBV10-2; cdr3_aa: CASKQGNTEAFF; cdr3_nt: TGCGCCAGCAAACAGGGGAACACTGAAGCTTTCTTT
j_call: TRBJ1-5; d_call: NA; clone_size: NA; v_call: TRBV19; cdr3_aa: CASSIGGGAVQPQHF; cdr3_nt: TGTGCCAGTAGTATAGGGGGAGGGGCAGTTCAGCCCCAGCATTTT
j_call: TRBJ1-6; d_call: TRBD1; clone_size: NA; v_call: TRBV10-3; cdr3_aa: CAISYQGVDSPLHF; cdr3_nt: TGTGCCATCAGCTATCAGGGGGTGGATTCACCCCTCCACTTT
j_call: TRBJ2-6; d_call: NA; clone_size: once; v_call: TRBV11-1; cdr3_aa: CASSLGIVSGANVLTF; cdr3_nt: TGTGCCAGCAGCTTAGGGATAGTCTCTGGGGCCAACGTCCTGACTTTC
j_call: TRBJ1-4; d_call: NA; clone_size: once; v_call: TRBV5-1; cdr3_aa: CASSTLTGKLFF; cdr3_nt: TGCGCCAGCAGCACACTTACAGGCAAACTGTTTTTT
j_call: TRBJ2-5; d_call: TRBD1; clone_size: NA; v_call: TRBV6-2/TRBV6-3; cdr3_aa: CASSYGTGAPFETQYF; cdr3_nt: TGTGCCAGCAGTTATGGTACAGGGGCCCCTTTTGAAACCCAGTACTTC